These 24 T cell receptor beta chains share one sample of origin, sequenced in a study of T cells in Graves' hyperthyroidism and ophthalmopathy. Template material for amplifying TCR beta CDR3 regions consisted of RNA transcripts. Primed by the HTBI set, a first-round RT-PCR was run on the TCR CDR3. TCRdb re-called the multiplex PCR reads with MiXCR, one entry per CDR3 protein. This sample has roughly 500,000 distinct CDR3 sequences, with roughly a quarter found just once. Sequenced: blood. These receptors all stem from a woman aged 25 to 39 with Graves' ophthalmopathy.

The sample holds many counts of this clonotype. The chain carries TRBV20-1 and TRBJ2-7, with D perhaps being TRBD1 or TRBD2 (5 bases each). There are 12 residues in the CDR3. V lost 7 bases to trimming and J lost 5 bases, with 15 bases between them. CDR1 DFQATT and CDR2 SNEGSKA come from the germline V gene (reference sequence). DNA of the CDR3: TGCAGTGGCAAAAGGGACGGCGACGAGCAGTACTTC. It specifies CSGKRDGDEQYF.

The rearrangement uses TRBV6-5 and TRBJ2-5; no firm D call. This CDR3 has 12 residues. Trimming took off 5 bases at V and 4 bases at J, with 8 bases between the two ends. Germline CDR1 MNHEY, CDR2 SVGAGI. CDR3 sequence: CASSPSLETQYF. The CDR3 DNA sequence: TGTGCCAGCAGTCCCTCCTTAGAGACCCAGTACTTC.

This clonotype occurred many times. The chain carries TRBV7-2 and TRBJ1-5; D is ambiguous. The CDR3 totals 14 residues. Germline V gene sequence: CDR1 SGHTA, CDR2 FQGNSA. The V end lost 3 bases, the J end lost 5 bases, and 11 bases lay between the germline ends. Written as DNA, the CDR3 is TGTGCCAGCAGCTTCAGGTTACGGGATCAGCCCCAGCATTTT. This gives the protein CASSFRLRDQPQHF.

This clonotype was seen repeatedly, ten times or more. The chain is built from TRBV12-3 or TRBV12-4 and TRBJ2-2, with D unresolved. CDR3 size: 14 residues. The ends were cut back, 3 bases at V and 1 base at J, with 6 bases in the middle. Here the CDR3 reads CASSFWGNTGELFF. In nucleotides, the CDR3 is TGTGCCAGCAGTTTTTGGGGGAACACCGGGGAGCTGTTTTTT.

This clonotype was detected many times. The chain uses TRBV6-1 and TRBJ2-2, with TRBD2 matching over 7 bases. Per the germline V gene, CDR1 is MNHNS and CDR2 is SASEGT. This CDR3 spans 15 amino acids. With V trimmed by 2 bases and J by 7 bases, 7 bases remained unmatched. The CDR3 DNA is TGTGCCAGCAGTGAACTGGGGGGGGAATTCGGGGAGCTGTTTTTT. This sequence encodes CASSELGGEFGELFF.

As concerns this clonotype: This CDR3 fails to terminate in the conserved phenylalanine or tryptophan, so it likely reflects a read error. Because the CDR3's place on the DNA is in doubt, the DNA is left out and the CDR3 is given as listed by TCRdb. The chain carries TRBV6-1 and TRBJ1-2; the table names TRBD1, a call not compared with the DNA. Germline CDR1 reads MNHNS; CDR2 reads SASEGT. The CDR3 spans 14 amino acids, including both terminal residues. This CDR3 is CASSEAGIGAGYTV.

At least ten counts were recorded for this clonotype. The J gene is TRBJ1-2, the V gene TRBV7-2; the match to TRBD1 covers 9 bases. The germline V gene encodes CDR1 SGHTA and CDR2 FQGNSA. V dropped 3 bases and J dropped 4; count of bases not matched to a gene: 3. The length of the CDR3 is 14 residues. The CDR3 loop reads CASSFGQGPYGYTF. Written as DNA, the CDR3 is TGTGCCAGCAGCTTCGGACAGGGGCCCTATGGCTACACCTTC.

About this clonotype: It is likely a read error, because the conserved phenylalanine at the end of the CDR3 is missing. The chain links TRBV7-9 to TRBJ1-1, with a possible D match to TRBD1 (5 bases). The CDR3 length is 14 residues. Germline V lookup: CDR1 SEHNR, CDR2 FQNEAQ (reference sequence). V lost 4 bases and J 5 bases, leaving 14 bases between the germline ends. CDR3 in amino acids: CASSYDGGNTEAFV. The CDR3 region has the DNA TGTGCCAGCAGCTATGATGGGGGGAATACTGAAGCTTTCGTT.

This clonotype has at least ten counts. The CDR3 DNA reads TGTGCCAGCAGTTTGGGGGCCCCTGCCTACGAGCAGTACTTC. This codes for CASSLGAPAYEQYF. J is TRBJ2-7 and V is TRBV6-5, with D possibly matching TRBD1 (6 bases). Looked up from germline, CDR1 is MNHEY and CDR2 is SVGAGI. The CDR3 runs to 14 residues. With 4 bases removed from V and 2 bases from J, the gap between germline ends came to 12 bases.

In its sample, this clonotype was seen many times. The chain joins TRBV12-3 or TRBV12-4 to TRBJ2-7; D is perhaps TRBD1 (6 bases). This CDR3 is 14 amino acids long. V lost 5 bases and J lost 1, with 12 bases in between. The CDR3 DNA sequence: TGTGCCAGCAGTCGGGACATTCCTTCCTACGAGCAGTACTTC. Its protein is CASSRDIPSYEQYF.

This clonotype came up many times. CDR3 sequence: CASSERTDNTGELFF. As DNA, the CDR3 is TGTGCCAGCTCAGAACGGACAGACAACACCGGGGAGCTGTTTTTT. V usage is TRBV18 and J usage is TRBJ2-2, with D tentatively TRBD1 (6 bases). The CDR3 has 15 residues. With 5 bases removed from V and 2 bases from J, the gap between germline ends came to 12 bases. The germline V gene encodes CDR1 KGHSH and CDR2 LQKENI.

The table lists this clonotype with a few counts. This chain uses TRBV6-2 or TRBV6-3 with TRBJ2-7, with D possibly TRBD1 on 6 matching bases. The CDR3 length is 16 residues. Germline CDR1 reads MNHEY; CDR2 reads SVGEGT. V lost 0 bases to trimming and J lost 3 bases, with 15 bases between them. CDR3 sequence reads: CASSYSFPGQGYEQYF. CDR3 nucleotides: TGTGCCAGCAGTTACTCGTTTCCGGGACAAGGCTACGAGCAGTACTTC.

This clonotype was seen ten or more times. This chain connects TRBV6-2 or TRBV6-3 to TRBJ1-1, with D maybe TRBD1 (6 bases). The germline CDR1 and CDR2 sequences are MNHEY and SVGEGT. The CDR3 consists of 15 residues. Between the trimmed V and J ends, which lost 4 bases and 4 bases, there was a span of 16 bases. DNA of the CDR3: TGTGCCAGCAGTTCACAGAGAGGGGGAATCACTGAAGCTTTCTTT. Its protein is CASSSQRGGITEAFF.

This clonotype was counted at least ten times. The rearrangement uses TRBV7-2 and TRBJ2-5, with D possibly TRBD2 on 5 matching bases. There are 15 residues in the CDR3. CDR1 and CDR2 (germline): SGHTA, FQGNSA. Trimming pared 5 bases from V and 2 bases from J, leaving 15 bases between. CDR3 in amino acids: CASSVIGLLQETQYF. CDR3 nucleotide sequence: TGTGCCAGCAGCGTAATTGGACTGTTACAAGAGACCCAGTACTTC.

This clonotype came up many times. V usage is TRBV6-1 and J usage is TRBJ2-5; 10 nucleotides match TRBD1. Germline V gene data show CDR1 as MNHNS and CDR2 as SASEGT. Trimming cost V 9 bases and J 2 bases; bases outside gene matches: 6. This CDR3 comprises 14 residues. The CDR3 loop reads CASGQGGWQETQYF. As DNA, the CDR3 is TGTGCCAGTGGACAGGGGGGTTGGCAAGAGACCCAGTACTTC.

This clonotype appeared a few times. A junction end diverges from the germline sequence, so it may reflect a read error. The CDR3 region is CASSETTRISYEQYF. As DNA, the CDR3 is TGTGCCAGCAGTGAGACGACTAGGATCTCCTACGAGCAGTACTTC. This chain connects TRBV10-3 to TRBJ2-7; D may be TRBD2 (6 bases). The CDR3 is 15 residues long. Per germline, CDR1 ENHRY and CDR2 SYGVKD.

The V gene is TRBV4-2, the J gene TRBJ1-5, with D tentatively TRBD1 (5 bases). Germline V gives CDR1 LGHNA, CDR2 YNFKEQ. The CDR3 is 15 residues long. V was pared by 1 base and J by 2 bases, with 9 bases between. CDR3 DNA sequence: TGTGCCAGCAGCCAAGGCAGGGAGGGCAATCAGCCCCAGCATTTT. Protein: CASSQGREGNQPQHF.

The rearrangement links TRBV20-1 to TRBJ2-4; the D gene is possibly TRBD1 (5 bases). CDR1 is DFQATT, CDR2 SNEGSKA, per germline (reference sequence). Trimming cost V 0 bases and J 0 bases, with 9 bases left between them. This CDR3 spans 15 amino acids. This chain's CDR3 is CSARDLQEAKNIQYF. In DNA, the CDR3 is TGCAGTGCTAGAGATTTACAGGAAGCCAAAAACATTCAGTACTTC.

With regard to this clonotype: Given a much more abundant clone one base away, this may be a read error. V usage is TRBV5-1 and J usage is TRBJ1-1; perhaps TRBD1 as D (5 bases). The CDR3 sequence is 15 residues long. Germline CDR1 SGHRS, CDR2 YFSETQ. CDR3 amino acids: CASSLESAGNTESFF. CDR3 coding DNA: TGCGCCAGCAGCTTGGAGTCCGCAGGGAACACTGAATCTTTCTTT.

Many counts were recorded for this clonotype. The V and J genes are TRBV28 and TRBJ2-4, with D perhaps matching TRBD2 (7 bases). V was clipped by 6 bases and J by 0 bases, with 15 bases between them. CDR3 size: 16 residues. Germline CDR1 MDHEN, CDR2 SYDVKM. The chain's CDR3 is CASRGGGSLAKNIQYF. Written as DNA, the CDR3 is TGTGCCAGCAGGGGAGGGGGGTCTCTAGCCAAAAACATTCAGTACTTC.

V usage is TRBV20-1 and J usage is TRBJ2-5; tentative D call: TRBD1 (7 bases). The V end was cut by 0 bases, the J end by 5 bases, with 16 bases between. The germline V gene encodes CDR1 DFQATT and CDR2 SNEGSKA (reference sequence). The CDR3 has 15 amino acids. The CDR3 nucleotides are TGCAGTGCTAGAGATTTGGGGGGACAGTGGGAGACCCAGTACTTC. This gives the protein CSARDLGGQWETQYF.

The rearrangement uses TRBV15 and TRBJ1-4; the D is unclear. This CDR3 contains 14 residues. Germline V lookup: CDR1 LNHNV, CDR2 YYDKDF (reference sequence). Trimming took 0 bases from V and 8 from J, leaving 10 bases between them. CDR3: CATSRDRVREKLFF. The CDR3 DNA reads TGTGCCACCAGCAGAGATCGTGTTCGAGAAAAACTGTTTTTT.

This clonotype has at least ten counts. This chain links TRBV6-1 with TRBJ1-2; D remains unclear. Trimming removed 5 bases at V and 4 bases at J, with 14 bases between. CDR3 length: 14 residues. Germline CDR1 MNHNS, CDR2 SASEGT. Here the CDR3 reads CASSITSRAYGYTF. In DNA form, the CDR3 reads TGTGCCAGCAGTATAACGTCCCGGGCCTATGGCTACACCTTC.

This clonotype was detected ten times or more. V is TRBV7-3 and J is TRBJ2-2, with 7 bases lining up with TRBD1. CDR1 and CDR2 (germline): SGHTA, FQGTGA. Trimming cost V 5 bases and J 7 bases; bases outside gene matches: 13. The CDR3 has 16 amino acids. The CDR3 DNA follows: TGTGCCAGCAGCCGCCTTGGCAGGGGGTCGGGCGGGGAGCTGTTTTTT. Translated: CASSRLGRGSGGELFF.